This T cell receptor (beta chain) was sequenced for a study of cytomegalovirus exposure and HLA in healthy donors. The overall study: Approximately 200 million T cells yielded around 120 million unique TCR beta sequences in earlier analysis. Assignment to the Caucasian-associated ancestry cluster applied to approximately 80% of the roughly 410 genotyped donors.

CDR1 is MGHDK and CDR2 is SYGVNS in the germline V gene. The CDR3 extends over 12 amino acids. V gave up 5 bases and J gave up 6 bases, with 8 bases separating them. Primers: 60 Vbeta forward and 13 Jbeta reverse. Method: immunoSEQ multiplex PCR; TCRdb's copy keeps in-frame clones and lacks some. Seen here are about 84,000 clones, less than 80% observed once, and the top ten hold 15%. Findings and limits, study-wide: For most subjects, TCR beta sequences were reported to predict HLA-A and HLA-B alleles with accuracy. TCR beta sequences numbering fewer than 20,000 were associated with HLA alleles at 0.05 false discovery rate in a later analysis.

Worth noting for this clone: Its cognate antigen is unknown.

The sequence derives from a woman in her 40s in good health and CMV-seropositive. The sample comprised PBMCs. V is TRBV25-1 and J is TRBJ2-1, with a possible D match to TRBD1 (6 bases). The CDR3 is CASSLGGNEQFF. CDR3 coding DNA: TGTGCCAGCAGTTTAGGGGGCAATGAGCAGTTCTTC.